The present T cell receptor beta chain was sequenced within a study of cytomegalovirus exposure and HLA in healthy donors. Findings of the study overall: Researchers reported in a later analysis that common viral pathogens appeared linked to several top clusters. In a later analysis, V- and J-gene trimming of beta chains associated with a DCLRE1C missense variant, replicated independently.

Germline lookup yields CDR1 SGHRS and CDR2 YFSETQ. The V and J ends lost 5 bases and 5 bases, in that order; junction bases with no gene match: 7. The CDR3 spans 14 residues. 60 Vbeta and 13 Jbeta primers were used in PCR. The assay was immunoSEQ multiplex PCR, and TCRdb's table has in-frame clones only and misses some. In the table there are 150,000 to 200,000 clones, roughly 73% of which are singletons. Worth noting for this clone: Its specificity is not known.

The V call is TRBV5-1, the J call TRBJ2-1, with 7 bases identical to TRBD2. This clonotype originated in a woman between 40 and 55 years old in good health and CMV-seropositive. Sequenced input: PBMCs. CDR3 sequence: CASRSGTNNNEQFF. CDR3 nucleotides: TGCGCCAGCAGGTCCGGGACTAACAACAATGAGCAGTTCTTC. Full variable domain (outside the CDR3, taken from reference TRBV5-1 and TRBJ2-1): KAGVTQTPRYLIKTRGQQVTLSCSPISGHRSVSWYQQTPGQGLQFLFEYFSETQRNKGNFPGRFSGRQFSNSRSEMNVSTLELGDSALYLCASRSGTNNNEQFFGPGTRLTVL.